The rows below give T cell receptor beta chains drawn from one sample of a study of neoadjuvant anti-PD-1 for oral cavity cancer. The data were produced by immunoSEQ multiplex PCR, yet TCRdb's version contains in-frame clones alone and is incomplete. The sample lists 16,000 or so clones; roughly three fifths were seen once. This sample comprised PBMCs, obtained before nivolumab (anti-PD-1) treatment. The receptors shown here come from a person aged 35-79 years with oral cavity squamous cell carcinoma. CDR3s include the opening cysteine and the closing phenylalanine or tryptophan. The order of the fields is CDR3 protein, CDR3 DNA, D gene, V gene, clone size, J gene. D genes are given only for firm matches. Clone size appears in some rows only: once, few, many, or a class for an expanded clone.

CASSQELTGSFSGNTIYF,TGTGCCAGCAGCCAAGAATTGACAGGATCATTCTCTGGAAACACCATATATTTT,-,TRBV4-2,few,TRBJ1-3
CASQDRLGNTIYF,TGTGCCAGCCAGGACAGACTAGGAAACACCATATATTTT,-,TRBV2,-,TRBJ1-3
CASSLDRGETQYF,TGTGCCAGCAGCCTGGACAGGGGAGAGACCCAGTACTTC,TRBD1,TRBV4-2,few,TRBJ2-5
CAWGKGQLNEKLFF,TGTGCCTGGGGGAAGGGACAGCTAAATGAAAAACTGTTTTTT,TRBD1,TRBV30,few,TRBJ1-4
CASSPEGPKETQYF,TGTGCCAGCAGCCCGGAGGGCCCGAAGGAGACCCAGTACTTC,-,TRBV5-4,-,TRBJ2-5
CATSRVLAGVGGTQYF,TGTGCCACCAGCAGAGTTCTAGCGGGAGTTGGAGGGACCCAGTACTTC,TRBD2,TRBV15,-,TRBJ2-5
CAREQGGNTGELFF,TGTGCCAGAGAACAGGGTGGAAACACCGGGGAGCTGTTTTTT,-,TRBV6-1,-,TRBJ2-2
CASKRGSNTGELFF,TGTGCCAGCAAGAGGGGCTCGAACACCGGGGAGCTGTTTTTT,-,TRBV6-5,-,TRBJ2-2
CASSLARQGENYGYTF,TGCGCCAGCAGCTTGGCCCGACAGGGGGAAAACTATGGCTACACCTTC,TRBD1,TRBV5-1,few,TRBJ1-2
CASSQLVGTEAFF,TGTGCCAGCAGCCAGCTGGTGGGCACTGAAGCTTTCTTT,-,TRBV7-3,-,TRBJ1-1
CASSAGLAGGLDTQYF,TGTGCCAGCAGCGCGGGACTAGCGGGAGGGTTAGATACGCAGTATTTT,TRBD2,TRBV5-5,few,TRBJ2-3
CASSSGTGGSASSYEQYF,TGCGCCAGCAGCTCCGGGACAGGGGGTTCTGCCAGCTCCTACGAGCAGTACTTC,TRBD1,TRBV5-1,-,TRBJ2-7
CASSLLDREAFF,TGTGCCAGCAGCTTACTCGACAGGGAGGCTTTCTTT,TRBD1,TRBV11-2,-,TRBJ1-1
CASSVGTSGSQETQYF,TGTGCCAGCAGCGTAGGGACTAGCGGGAGCCAAGAGACCCAGTACTTC,TRBD2,TRBV9,-,TRBJ2-5
CASSLPGAYYEQYF,TGTGCCAGCAGTTTACCGGGAGCTTACTACGAGCAGTACTTC,-,TRBV6-6,-,TRBJ2-7
CASSLAGSVYEQYF,TGTGCCAGCAGCTTAGCCGGTTCTGTCTACGAGCAGTACTTC,-,TRBV7-9,-,TRBJ2-7
CASSGAGQQETQYF,TGTGCCAGCAGCGGCGCCGGGCAACAAGAGACCCAGTACTTC,-,TRBV9,few,TRBJ2-5
CASSTGSLETQYF,TGTGCCAGCAGCACCGGGAGTTTAGAGACCCAGTACTTC,-,TRBV11-2,-,TRBJ2-5
CSASARYEQYF,TGCAGTGCTAGCGCTCGATACGAGCAGTACTTC,-,TRBV20-1,-,TRBJ2-7
CASRDRGQTGELFF,TGTGCCAGTAGAGACAGGGGGCAAACCGGGGAGCTGTTTTTT,TRBD1,TRBV19,few,TRBJ2-2
CASSYLSRQETQYF,TGTGCCAGCAGCTACCTAAGTCGACAAGAGACCCAGTACTTC,-,TRBV11-2,-,TRBJ2-5
CATSRETAQGYTF,TGTGCCACCAGCAGAGAGACAGCCCAAGGCTACACCTTC,-,TRBV15,-,TRBJ1-2
CASSYSRTGDSYEQYF,TGTGCCAGCAGTTACTCAAGGACAGGGGACTCCTACGAGCAGTACTTC,TRBD1,TRBV6-5,-,TRBJ2-7
CASSPEVVTGELFF,TGCGCCAGCAGCCCAGAGGTAGTCACCGGGGAGCTGTTTTTT,-,TRBV4-1,-,TRBJ2-2
CASSFAVNTEAFF,TGTGCCAGCAGCTTTGCCGTGAACACTGAAGCTTTCTTT,-,TRBV6-6,-,TRBJ1-1
CASSKGGSDTEAFF,TGTGCCAGCTCCAAGGGTGGTTCGGACACTGAAGCTTTCTTT,-,TRBV2,-,TRBJ1-1
CASSLGRVVDTQYF,TGCGCCAGCAGCTTGGGCAGGGTGGTAGATACGCAGTATTTT,-,TRBV5-1,few,TRBJ2-3
CASSVGTFERQYF,TGTGCCAGCAGCGTCGGGACCTTCGAACGGCAGTACTTC,-,TRBV7-2,-,TRBJ2-7
CATHDGGSEAFF,TGTGCCACCCACGACGGGGGGAGTGAAGCTTTCTTT,-,TRBV10-3,few,TRBJ1-1
CASSELGGAYEQYF,TGTGCCAGCAGTGAATTGGGCGGCGCCTACGAGCAGTACTTC,-,TRBV2,-,TRBJ2-7
CASSIPRRGLAGSYEQYF,TGTGCCAGCAGCATACCGCGAAGGGGACTAGCGGGGTCCTACGAGCAGTACTTC,TRBD2,TRBV7-9,few,TRBJ2-7
CASTPGEGVDEQYF,TGTGCCAGCACTCCAGGGGAAGGGGTGGACGAGCAGTACTTC,-,TRBV2,-,TRBJ2-7
CAISEAGEGTDTQYF,TGTGCCATCAGTGAGGCGGGAGAGGGCACAGATACGCAGTATTTT,TRBD2,TRBV10-3,-,TRBJ2-3
CASSLAPNSFEQFF,TGTGCCAGCAGCTTAGCCCCCAACTCCTTTGAGCAGTTCTTC,-,TRBV11-2,once,TRBJ2-1
CASSFTDTQYF,TGCGCCAGCAGCTTCACAGATACGCAGTATTTT,-,TRBV5-1,-,TRBJ2-3
CASSRQGAAGELFF,TGCGCCAGCAGCAGACAGGGGGCGGCCGGGGAGCTGTTTTTT,TRBD1,TRBV5-1,-,TRBJ2-2
CASSLGGEETQYF,TGCGCCAGCAGCCTGGGAGGGGAAGAGACCCAGTACTTC,TRBD2,TRBV4-1,few,TRBJ2-5
CASSTGQGDPYEQYF,TGTGCCAGCAGCACCGGACAGGGCGATCCCTACGAGCAGTACTTC,TRBD1,TRBV7-9,-,TRBJ2-7
CASSKGQVSYNEQFF,TGTGCCAGCAGCAAAGGACAGGTATCCTACAATGAGCAGTTCTTC,TRBD1,TRBV7-8,-,TRBJ2-1
CASSLDRADTEAFF,TGCGCCAGCAGCTTGGATAGGGCGGACACTGAAGCTTTCTTT,-,TRBV5-1,-,TRBJ1-1
CASFSGMNTEAFF,TGTGCCAGCTTCTCCGGCATGAACACTGAAGCTTTCTTT,-,TRBV28,-,TRBJ1-1
CASSLSRGGGITDTQYF,TGTGCCAGCAGTCTCTCCCGGGGAGGCGGGATCACAGATACGCAGTATTTT,-,TRBV27,-,TRBJ2-3
CAITQGPTEAFF,TGTGCCATCACACAGGGACCCACTGAAGCTTTCTTT,-,TRBV6-1,-,TRBJ1-1
CALDRGFNQPQHF,TGTGCCTTGGACAGGGGCTTCAATCAGCCCCAGCATTTT,TRBD1,TRBV30,-,TRBJ1-5
CASSSFTGRATEAFF,TGCGCCAGCAGCTCGTTCACAGGGAGAGCCACTGAAGCTTTCTTT,-,TRBV5-1,-,TRBJ1-1
CSVRGVGYTF,TGCAGTGTCCGGGGGGTCGGCTACACCTTC,-,TRBV20-1,few,TRBJ1-2
CARISRDHNNNEQFF,TGCGCCAGAATTTCCCGGGACCACAATAACAATGAGCAGTTCTTC,-,TRBV10-1,-,TRBJ2-1
CASSSPGTDGYTF,TGTGCCAGCAGTTCGCCCGGGACCGATGGCTACACCTTC,-,TRBV6-5,few,TRBJ1-2
CSVWGENNEKLFF,TGCAGCGTTTGGGGCGAGAATAATGAAAAACTGTTTTTT,-,TRBV29-1,-,TRBJ1-4
CASSSPQRENSYEQYF,TGTGCCAGCAGTAGTCCCCAGCGGGAGAATTCCTACGAGCAGTACTTC,TRBD2,TRBV6-6,few,TRBJ2-7
CASSPLSGPYEQYF,TGTGCCAGCAGCCCCCTCAGCGGACCCTACGAGCAGTACTTC,-,TRBV7-3,-,TRBJ2-7
CAISEHRADTGELFF,TGTGCCATCAGTGAGCACAGGGCCGACACCGGGGAGCTGTTTTTT,-,TRBV10-3,-,TRBJ2-2
CASRTGYSNTEAFF,TGTGCCAGCAGGACAGGGTACTCGAACACTGAAGCTTTCTTT,TRBD1,TRBV2,-,TRBJ1-1